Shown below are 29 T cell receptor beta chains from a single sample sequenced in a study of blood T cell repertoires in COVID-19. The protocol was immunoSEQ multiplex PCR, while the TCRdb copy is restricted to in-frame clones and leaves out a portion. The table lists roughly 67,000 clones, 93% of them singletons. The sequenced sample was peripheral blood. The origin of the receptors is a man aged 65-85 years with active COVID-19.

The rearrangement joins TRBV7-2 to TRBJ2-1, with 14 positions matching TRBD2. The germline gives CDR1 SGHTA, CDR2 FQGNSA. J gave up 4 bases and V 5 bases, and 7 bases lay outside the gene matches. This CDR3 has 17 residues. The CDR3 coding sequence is TGTGCCAGCAGCATCAGGGGGACTAGCGGGGGATACAATGAGCAGTTCTTC. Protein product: CASSIRGTSGGYNEQFF.

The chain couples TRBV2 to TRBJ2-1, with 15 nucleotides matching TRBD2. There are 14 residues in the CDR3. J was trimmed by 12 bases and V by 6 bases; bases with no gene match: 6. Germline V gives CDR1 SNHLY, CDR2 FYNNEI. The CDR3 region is CASSLPGLAGGQFF. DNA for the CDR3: TGTGCCAGCAGCCTACCGGGACTAGCGGGGGGGCAGTTCTTC.

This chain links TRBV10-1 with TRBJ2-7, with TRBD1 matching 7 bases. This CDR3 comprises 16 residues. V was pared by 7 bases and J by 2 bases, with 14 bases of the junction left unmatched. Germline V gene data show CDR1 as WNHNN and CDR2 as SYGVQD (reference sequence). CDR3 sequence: CASNDIQQGRPYEQYV. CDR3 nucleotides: TGCGCCAGCAACGACATACAACAGGGGAGACCCTACGAGCAGTACGTC.

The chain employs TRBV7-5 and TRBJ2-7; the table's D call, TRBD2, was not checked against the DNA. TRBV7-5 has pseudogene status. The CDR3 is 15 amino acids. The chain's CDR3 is CVRSSPGGRNDEQYV. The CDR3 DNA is TGTGTCAGAAGCTCCCCCGGGGGACGTAATGACGAGCAGTACGTC.

CDR3 residues: CASSQVLLSGGGQFF. CDR3 DNA: TGTGCCAGCAGCCAAGTCCTACTTAGCGGGGGGGGACAGTTCTTC. This sequence joins TRBV4-2 and TRBJ2-1, with 11 bases matching TRBD2. The CDR3 has 15 residues. Trimming cost V 1 base and J 13 bases; bases outside gene matches: 9. Germline CDR1 and CDR2: LGHNA and YNFKEQ.

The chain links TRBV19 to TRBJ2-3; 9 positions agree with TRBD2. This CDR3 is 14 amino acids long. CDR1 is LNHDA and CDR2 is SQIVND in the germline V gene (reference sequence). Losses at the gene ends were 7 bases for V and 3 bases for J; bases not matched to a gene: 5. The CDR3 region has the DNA TGTGCCAGTATGGGCGGGGGGGCAACAGATACGCAGTATTTT. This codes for CASMGGGATDTQYF.

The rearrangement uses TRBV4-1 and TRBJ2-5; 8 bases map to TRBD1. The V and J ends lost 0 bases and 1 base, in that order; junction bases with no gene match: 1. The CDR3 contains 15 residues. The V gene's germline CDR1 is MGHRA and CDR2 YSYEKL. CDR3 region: CASSQEDRAQETQYF. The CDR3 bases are TGCGCCAGCAGCCAAGAGGACAGGGCCCAAGAGACCCAGTACTTC.

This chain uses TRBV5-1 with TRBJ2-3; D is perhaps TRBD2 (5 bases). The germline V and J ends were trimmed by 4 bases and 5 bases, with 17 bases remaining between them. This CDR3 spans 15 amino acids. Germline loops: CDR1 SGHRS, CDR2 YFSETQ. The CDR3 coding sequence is TGCGCCAGCAGCCCCCGGGGAGCCTGGGAAGATACGCAGTATTTT. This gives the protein CASSPRGAWEDTQYF.

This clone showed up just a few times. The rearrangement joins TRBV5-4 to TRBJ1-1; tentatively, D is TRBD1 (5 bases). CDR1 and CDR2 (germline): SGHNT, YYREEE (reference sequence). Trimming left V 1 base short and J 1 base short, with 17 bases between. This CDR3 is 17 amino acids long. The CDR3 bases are TGTGCCAGCAGCTTGTGGATGAGGACACTGAGGAACACTGAAGCTTTCTTT. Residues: CASSLWMRTLRNTEAFF. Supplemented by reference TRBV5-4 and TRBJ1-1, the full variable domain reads ETGVTQSPTHLIKTRGQQVTLRCSSQSGHNTVSWYQQALGQGPQFIFQYYREEENGRGNFPPRFSGLQFPNYSSELNVNALELDDSALYLCASSLWMRTLRNTEAFFGQGTRLTVV.

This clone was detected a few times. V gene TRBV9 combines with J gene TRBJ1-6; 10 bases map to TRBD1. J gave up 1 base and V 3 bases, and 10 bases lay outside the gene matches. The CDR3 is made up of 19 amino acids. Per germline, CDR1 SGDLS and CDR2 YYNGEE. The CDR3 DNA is TGTGCCAGCAGCGCCTATAAACCGGGACAGGGGTCCTATAATTCACCCCTCCACTTT. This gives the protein CASSAYKPGQGSYNSPLHF.

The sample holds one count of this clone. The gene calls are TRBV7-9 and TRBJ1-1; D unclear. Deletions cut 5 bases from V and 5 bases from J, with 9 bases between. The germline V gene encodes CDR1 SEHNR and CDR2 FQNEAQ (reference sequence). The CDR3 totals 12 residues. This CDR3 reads CASSPERTEAFF. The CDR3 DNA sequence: TGTGCCAGCAGCCCGGAGAGGACTGAAGCTTTCTTT. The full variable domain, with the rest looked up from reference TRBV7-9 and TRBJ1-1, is DTGVSQNPRHKITKRGQNVTFRCDPISEHNRLYWYRQTLGQGPEFLTYFQNEAQLEKSRLLSDRFSAERPKGSFSTLEIQRTEQGDSAMYLCASSPERTEAFFGQGTRLTVV.

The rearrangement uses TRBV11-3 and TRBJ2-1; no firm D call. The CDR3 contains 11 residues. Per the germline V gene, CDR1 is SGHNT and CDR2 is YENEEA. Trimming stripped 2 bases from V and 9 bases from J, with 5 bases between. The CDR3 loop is CASSLYGEQFF. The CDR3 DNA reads TGTGCCAGCAGCTTATACGGTGAGCAGTTCTTC.

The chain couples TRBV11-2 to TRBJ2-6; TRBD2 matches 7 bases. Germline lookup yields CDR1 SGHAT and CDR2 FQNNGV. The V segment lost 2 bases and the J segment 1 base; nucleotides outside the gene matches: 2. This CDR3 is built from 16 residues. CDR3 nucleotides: TGTGCCAGCAGCTTATGGGGGGGTTCTGGGGCCAACGTCCTGACTTTC. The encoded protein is CASSLWGGSGANVLTF.

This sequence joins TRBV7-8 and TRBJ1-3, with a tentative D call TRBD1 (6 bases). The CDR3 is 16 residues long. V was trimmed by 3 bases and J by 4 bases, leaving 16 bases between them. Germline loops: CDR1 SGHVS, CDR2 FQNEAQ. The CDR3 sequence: CASSFNSQGSGNTIYF. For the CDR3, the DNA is TGTGCCAGCAGCTTCAACTCACAGGGATCCGGAAACACCATATATTTT.

The CDR3 DNA reads as TGTGCCAGCAGCCGCGGGACAGGAGGCAATGAGCAGTTCTTC. Translating gives CASSRGTGGNEQFF. The chain has TRBV3-1 (or the pseudogene TRBV3-2) and TRBJ2-1, with 8 bases lining up with TRBD1. The CDR3 is 14 amino acids. Germline V gene lookup returns CDR1 LGHDT and CDR2 YNNKEL (reference sequence). The trim removed 4 bases at V and 6 bases at J, leaving 5 bases unmatched.

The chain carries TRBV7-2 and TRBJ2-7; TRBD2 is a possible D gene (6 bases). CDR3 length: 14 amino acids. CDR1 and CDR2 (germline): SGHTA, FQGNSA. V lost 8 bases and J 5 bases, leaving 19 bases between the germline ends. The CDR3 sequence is CASRPAGKRDEQYF. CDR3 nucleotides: TGTGCCAGCCGCCCTGCGGGAAAGCGAGACGAGCAGTACTTC.

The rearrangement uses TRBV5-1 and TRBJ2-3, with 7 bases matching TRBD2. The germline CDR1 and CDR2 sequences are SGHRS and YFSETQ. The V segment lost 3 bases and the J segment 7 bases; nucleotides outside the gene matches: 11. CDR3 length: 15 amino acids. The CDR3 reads CASSWGGLEPNTQYF. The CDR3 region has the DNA TGCGCCAGCAGCTGGGGGGGTCTAGAACCCAATACGCAGTATTTT.

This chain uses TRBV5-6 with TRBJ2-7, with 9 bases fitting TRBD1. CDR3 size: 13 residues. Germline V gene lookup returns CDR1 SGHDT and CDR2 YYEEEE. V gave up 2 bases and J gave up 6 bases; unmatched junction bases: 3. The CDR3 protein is CASSFVTGGEQYV. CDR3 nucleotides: TGTGCCAGCAGCTTCGTGACAGGGGGCGAGCAGTACGTC.

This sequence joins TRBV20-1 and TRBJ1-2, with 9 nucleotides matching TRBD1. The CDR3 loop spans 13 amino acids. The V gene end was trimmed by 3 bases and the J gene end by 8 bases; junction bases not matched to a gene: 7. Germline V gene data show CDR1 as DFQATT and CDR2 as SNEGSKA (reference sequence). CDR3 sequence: CSASYTDRGGYTF. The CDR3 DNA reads TGCAGTGCTAGTTATACGGACAGGGGCGGCTACACCTTC.

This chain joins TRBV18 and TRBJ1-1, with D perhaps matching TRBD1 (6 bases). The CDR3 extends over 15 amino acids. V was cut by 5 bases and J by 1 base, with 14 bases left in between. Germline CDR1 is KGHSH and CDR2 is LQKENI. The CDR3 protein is CASSLRTAPNTEAFF. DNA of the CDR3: TGTGCCAGCTCATTAAGGACAGCTCCGAACACTGAAGCTTTCTTT.

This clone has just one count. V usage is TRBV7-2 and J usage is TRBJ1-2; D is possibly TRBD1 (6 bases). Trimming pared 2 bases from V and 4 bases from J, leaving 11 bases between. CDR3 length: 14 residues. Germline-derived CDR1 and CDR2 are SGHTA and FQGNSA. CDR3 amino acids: CASSLLGASYGYTF. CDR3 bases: TGTGCCAGCAGCTTATTGGGGGCTAGCTATGGCTACACCTTC.

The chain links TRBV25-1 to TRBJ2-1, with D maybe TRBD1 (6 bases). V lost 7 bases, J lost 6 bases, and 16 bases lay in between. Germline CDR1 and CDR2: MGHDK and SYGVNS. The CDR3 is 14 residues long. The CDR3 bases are TGTGCCAGCACCTCGACAGGTATGCGCAATGAGCAGTTCTTC. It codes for CASTSTGMRNEQFF.

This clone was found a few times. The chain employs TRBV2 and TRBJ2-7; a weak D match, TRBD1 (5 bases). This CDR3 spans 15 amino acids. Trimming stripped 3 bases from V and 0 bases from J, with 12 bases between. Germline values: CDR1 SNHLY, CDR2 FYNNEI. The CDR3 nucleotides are TGTGCCAGCAGTGAGCAGGGCGTCCCCTCCTACGAGCAGTACTTC. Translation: CASSEQGVPSYEQYF.

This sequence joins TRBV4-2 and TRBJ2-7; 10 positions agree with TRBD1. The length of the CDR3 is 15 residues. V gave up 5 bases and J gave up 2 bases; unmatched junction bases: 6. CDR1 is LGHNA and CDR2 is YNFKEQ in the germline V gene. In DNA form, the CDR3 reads TGTGCCAGCAGCAGTACTGGACAGGGGGCCTACGAGCAGTACTTC. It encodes CASSSTGQGAYEQYF.

The CDR3 loop is CASRSRTGAQNSPLHF. In DNA, the CDR3 is TGTGCCAGCAGGAGCAGGACAGGGGCCCAAAATTCACCCCTCCACTTT. The V gene is TRBV2, the J gene TRBJ1-6; 9 nucleotides line up with TRBD1. V shed 6 bases, J shed 7 bases, and the junction held 10 bases outside the gene matches. This CDR3 has 16 residues. CDR1 is SNHLY, CDR2 FYNNEI, per germline.

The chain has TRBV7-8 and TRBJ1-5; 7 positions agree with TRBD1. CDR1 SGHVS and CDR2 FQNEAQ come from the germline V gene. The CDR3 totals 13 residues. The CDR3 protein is CACGTVPNQPQHF. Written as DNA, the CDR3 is TGTGCTTGTGGGACAGTGCCTAATCAGCCCCAGCATTTT. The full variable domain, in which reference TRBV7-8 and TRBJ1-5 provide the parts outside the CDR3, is GAGVSQSPRYKVAKRGQDVALRCDPISGHVSLFWYQQALGQGPEFLTYFQNEAQLDKSGLPSDRFFAERPEGSVSTLKIQRTQQEDSAVYLCACGTVPNQPQHFGDGTRLSIL.

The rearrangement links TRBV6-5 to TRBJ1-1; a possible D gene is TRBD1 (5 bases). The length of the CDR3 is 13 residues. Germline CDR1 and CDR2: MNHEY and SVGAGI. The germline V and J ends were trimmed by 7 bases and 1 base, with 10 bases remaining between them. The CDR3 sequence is CASTPGGNTEAFF. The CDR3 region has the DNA TGTGCCAGCACTCCGGGGGGGAACACTGAAGCTTTCTTT.

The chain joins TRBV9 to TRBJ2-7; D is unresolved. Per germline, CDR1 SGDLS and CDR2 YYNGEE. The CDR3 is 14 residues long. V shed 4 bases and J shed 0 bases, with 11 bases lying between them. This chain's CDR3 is CASSTRQSSYEQYF. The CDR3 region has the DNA TGTGCCAGCAGCACTCGACAAAGCTCCTACGAGCAGTACTTC.

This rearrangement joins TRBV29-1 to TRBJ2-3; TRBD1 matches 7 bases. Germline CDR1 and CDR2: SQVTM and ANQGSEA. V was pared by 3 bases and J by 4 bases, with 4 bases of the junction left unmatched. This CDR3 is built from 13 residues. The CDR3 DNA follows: TGCAGCGTTGAGCCAGGGGGATCAGATACGCAGTATTTT. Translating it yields CSVEPGGSDTQYF.